This TCR beta chain is from a study of control samples from healthy donors and cancer patients. V lost 7 bases to trimming and J lost 6 bases, with 15 bases between them. The CDR3 runs 13 residues. Only in-frame clones appear in the TCRdb table, and some are missing; sequencing was by immunoSEQ multiplex PCR. The data hold roughly 76,000 clones, with about 93% observed a single time. Sequencing was performed on blood. The V and J genes are TRBV12-3 or TRBV12-4 and TRBJ1-2; no reliable D call. The source is a woman aged 18-30 years in good health. The CDR3 nucleotides are TGTGCCAGCACCTACGCGGGTTCGGATGGCTACACCTTC. Translation: CASTYAGSDGYTF.